This T cell receptor (beta chain) was recorded in a study of OX40 agonist ivuxolimab in advanced cancers. Whole-study context: Previous treatment with anti-PD-1, anti-PD-L1 or anti-CTLA-4 therapy was allowed; 40% had received some.

The protocol was immunoSEQ multiplex PCR, while the TCRdb copy is restricted to in-frame clones and leaves out a portion. The table shows tens of thousands of clones, with about 91% occurring only once. The CDR3 has 14 residues. Per the germline V gene, CDR1 is SGHRS and CDR2 is YFSETQ. The V and J ends lost 1 base and 1 base respectively, with 5 bases between them. This chain joins TRBV5-1 and TRBJ2-2; D is undetermined. The specimen comprised CD4+ or CD8+ T cells sorted from blood, sampled in a trial of the OX40 agonist ivuxolimab. The receptor was isolated from an adult with an advanced solid tumor such as melanoma, head and neck, liver or kidney cancer. CDR3 DNA sequence: TGCGCCAGCAGCTTGATGGTGAACACCGGGGAGCTGTTTTTT. Translation gives CASSLMVNTGELFF.